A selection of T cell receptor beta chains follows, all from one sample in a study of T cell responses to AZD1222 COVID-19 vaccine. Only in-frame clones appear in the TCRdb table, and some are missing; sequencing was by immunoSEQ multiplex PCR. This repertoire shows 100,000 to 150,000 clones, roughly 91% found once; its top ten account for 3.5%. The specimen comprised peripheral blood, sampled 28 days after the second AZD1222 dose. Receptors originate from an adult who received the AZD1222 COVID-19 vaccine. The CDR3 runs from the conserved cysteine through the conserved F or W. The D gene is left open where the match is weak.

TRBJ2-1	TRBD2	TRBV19	CASSIVRGGDNEQFF	TGTGCCAGTAGTATAGTACGGGGGGGTGACAATGAGCAGTTCTTC
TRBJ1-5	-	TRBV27	CASSFGGSQPQHF	TGTGCCAGCAGTTTCGGGGGGAGTCAGCCCCAGCATTTT
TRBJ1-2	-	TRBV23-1	CASSQYGNYGYTF	TGCGCCAGCAGTCAATACGGGAACTATGGCTACACCTTC
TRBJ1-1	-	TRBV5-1	CASSGARDRDLNTEAFF	TGCGCCAGCAGCGGAGCGAGGGACCGGGACCTTAACACTGAAGCTTTCTTT
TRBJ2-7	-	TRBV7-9	CASTRTATIYEQYF	TGTGCCAGCACCAGGACAGCTACAATTTACGAGCAGTACTTC
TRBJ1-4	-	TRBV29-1	CSATLEEKLFF	TGCAGCGCGACTCTGGAGGAAAAACTGTTTTTT
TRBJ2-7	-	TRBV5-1	CASHRRPYEQYF	TGCGCCAGCCACAGGCGACCCTACGAGCAGTACTTC
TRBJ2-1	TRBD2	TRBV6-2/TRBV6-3	CASSYSLGGSYNEQFF	TGTGCCAGCAGTTACTCTCTGGGGGGGAGCTACAATGAGCAGTTCTTC
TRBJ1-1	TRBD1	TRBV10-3	CAIRQGTGGTEAFF	TGTGCCATCAGGCAGGGGACAGGTGGAACTGAAGCTTTCTTT
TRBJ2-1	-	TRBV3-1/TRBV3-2	CASSPFSIILLGSEQFF	TGTGCCAGCAGCCCATTCTCAATCATCCTTCTAGGGAGTGAGCAGTTCTTC